The T cell receptor beta chain described here comes from a study of blood T cell repertoires in COVID-19. As for the study in general: T cells, B-cell-depleted T cells, or PBMCs provided the cDNA or gDNA that served as material.

Study processing details: Amplification from reference gene primers served as the basis for estimated nucleated cell counts. Profiled with immunoSEQ multiplex PCR; TCRdb holds only in-frame clones, not every one. V, J and clone size are taken as reported in that table, and D and trimming were inferred from the DNA itself. The sample lists roughly 150,000 clones, roughly 85% occurring once. The germline V and J ends were trimmed by 1 base and 3 bases, with 6 bases remaining between them. Germline lookup yields CDR1 SEHNR and CDR2 FQNEAQ (reference sequence). The CDR3 is 14 amino acids. This clone was detected only a few times. Individuals drawn from 24 US areas were roughly 18 to 95 years old.

This receptor was identified in a woman aged 65 to 85 in a cohort exposed to, infected with or recovered from COVID-19 (not recorded which). The chain has TRBV7-9 and TRBJ2-2; the D gene is possibly TRBD2 (5 bases). The source material was PBMCs or T cells enriched from blood (not recorded which). The CDR3 sequence: CASSLVGDTGELFF. CDR3 bases: TGTGCCAGCAGCTTAGTCGGGGACACCGGGGAGCTGTTTTTT.